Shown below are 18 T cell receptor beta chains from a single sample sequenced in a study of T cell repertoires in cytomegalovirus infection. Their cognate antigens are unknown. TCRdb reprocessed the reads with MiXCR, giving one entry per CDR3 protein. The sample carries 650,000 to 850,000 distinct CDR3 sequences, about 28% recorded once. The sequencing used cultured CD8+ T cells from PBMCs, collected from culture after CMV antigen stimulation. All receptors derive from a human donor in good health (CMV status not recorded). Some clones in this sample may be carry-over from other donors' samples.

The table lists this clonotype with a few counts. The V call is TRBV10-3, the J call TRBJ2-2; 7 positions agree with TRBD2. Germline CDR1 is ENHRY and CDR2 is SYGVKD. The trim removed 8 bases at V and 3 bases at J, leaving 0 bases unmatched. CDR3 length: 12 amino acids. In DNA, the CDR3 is TGTGCCATCGGGGGGGACACCGGGGAGCTGTTTTTT. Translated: CAIGGDTGELFF.

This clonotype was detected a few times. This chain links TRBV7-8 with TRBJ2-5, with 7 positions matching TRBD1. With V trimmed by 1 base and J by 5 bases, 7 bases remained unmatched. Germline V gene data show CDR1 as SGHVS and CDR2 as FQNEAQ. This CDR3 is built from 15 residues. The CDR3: CASSLERGLGETQYF. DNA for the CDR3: TGTGCCAGCAGCTTAGAGAGGGGGCTCGGGGAGACCCAGTACTTC.

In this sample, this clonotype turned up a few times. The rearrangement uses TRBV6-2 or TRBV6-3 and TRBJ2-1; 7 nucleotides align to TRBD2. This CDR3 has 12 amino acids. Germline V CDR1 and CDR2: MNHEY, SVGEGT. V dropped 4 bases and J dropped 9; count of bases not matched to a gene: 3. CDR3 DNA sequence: TGTGCCAGCAGTTCAGGGACTACTGAGCAGTTCTTC. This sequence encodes CASSSGTTEQFF.

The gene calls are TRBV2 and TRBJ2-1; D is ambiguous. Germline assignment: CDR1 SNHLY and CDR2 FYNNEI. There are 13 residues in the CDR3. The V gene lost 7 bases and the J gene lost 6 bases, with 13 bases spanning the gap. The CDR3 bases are TGTGCCAGCACCGAGGTCCCGCCCAATGAGCAGTTCTTC. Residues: CASTEVPPNEQFF.

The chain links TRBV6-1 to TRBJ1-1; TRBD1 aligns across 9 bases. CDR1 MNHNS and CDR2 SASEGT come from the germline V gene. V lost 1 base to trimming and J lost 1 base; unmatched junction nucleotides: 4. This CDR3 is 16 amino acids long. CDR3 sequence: CASSEGDRVTNTEAFF. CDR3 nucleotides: TGTGCCAGCAGTGAAGGGGACAGGGTTACGAACACTGAAGCTTTCTTT.

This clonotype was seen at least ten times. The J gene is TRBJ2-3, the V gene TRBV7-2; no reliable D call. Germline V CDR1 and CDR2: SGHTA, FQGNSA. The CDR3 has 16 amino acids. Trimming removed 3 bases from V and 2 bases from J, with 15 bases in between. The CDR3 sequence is CASSFDVISYTDTQYF. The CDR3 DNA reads TGTGCCAGCAGCTTCGATGTAATTTCCTACACAGATACGCAGTATTTT. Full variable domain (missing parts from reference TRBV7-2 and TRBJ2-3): GAGVSQSPSNKVTEKGKDVELRCDPISGHTALYWYRQSLGQGLEFLIYFQGNSAPDKSGLPSDRFSAERTGGSVSTLTIQRTQQEDSAVYLCASSFDVISYTDTQYFGPGTRLTVL.

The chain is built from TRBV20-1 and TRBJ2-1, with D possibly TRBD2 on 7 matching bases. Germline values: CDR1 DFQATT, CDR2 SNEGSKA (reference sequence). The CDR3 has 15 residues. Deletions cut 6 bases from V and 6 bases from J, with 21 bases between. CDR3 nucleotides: TGCAGTGCGGGGGGGGCAGGCACCTCGGGCAATGAGCAGTTCTTC. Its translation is CSAGGAGTSGNEQFF.

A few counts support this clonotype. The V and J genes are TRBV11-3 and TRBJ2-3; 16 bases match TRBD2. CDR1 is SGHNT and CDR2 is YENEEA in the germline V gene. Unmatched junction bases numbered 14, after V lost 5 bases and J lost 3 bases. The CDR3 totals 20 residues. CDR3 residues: CASSHSTPGLAGGPTDTQYF. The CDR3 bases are TGTGCCAGCAGCCATTCGACCCCGGGACTAGCGGGGGGGCCGACAGATACGCAGTATTTT. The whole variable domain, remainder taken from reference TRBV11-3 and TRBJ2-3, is EAGVVQSPRYKIIEKKQPVAFWCNPISGHNTLYWYLQNLGQGPELLIRYENEEAVDDSQLPKDRFSAERLKGVDSTLKIQPAELGDSAVYLCASSHSTPGLAGGPTDTQYFGPGTRLTVL.

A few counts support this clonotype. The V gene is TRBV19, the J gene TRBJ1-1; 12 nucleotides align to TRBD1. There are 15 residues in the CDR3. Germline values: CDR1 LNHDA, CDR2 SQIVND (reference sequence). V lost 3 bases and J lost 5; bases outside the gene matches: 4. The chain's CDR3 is CASSMGQGALTEAFF. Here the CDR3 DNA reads TGTGCCAGTAGTATGGGACAGGGGGCTTTGACTGAAGCTTTCTTT. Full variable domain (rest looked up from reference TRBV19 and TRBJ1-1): DGGITQSPKYLFRKEGQNVTLSCEQNLNHDAMYWYRQDPGQGLRLIYYSQIVNDFQKGDIAEGYSVSREKKESFPLTVTSAQKNPTAFYLCASSMGQGALTEAFFGQGTRLTVV.

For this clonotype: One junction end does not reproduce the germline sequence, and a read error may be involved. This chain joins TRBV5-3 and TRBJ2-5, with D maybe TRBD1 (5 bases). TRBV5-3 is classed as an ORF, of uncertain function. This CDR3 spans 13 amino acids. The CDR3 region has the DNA TGTGCCAGCAGCTCGACAGCTCCGGAGACCCAGTACTTC. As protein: CASSSTAPETQYF.

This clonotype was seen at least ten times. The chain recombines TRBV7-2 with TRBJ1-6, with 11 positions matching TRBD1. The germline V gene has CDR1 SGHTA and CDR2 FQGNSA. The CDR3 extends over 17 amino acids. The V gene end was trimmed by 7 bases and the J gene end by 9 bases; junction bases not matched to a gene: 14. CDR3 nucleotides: TGTGCCAGCACCCCTCTGGGACAGGGGGGGTTGGGTTCACCCCTCCACTTT. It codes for CASTPLGQGGLGSPLHF.

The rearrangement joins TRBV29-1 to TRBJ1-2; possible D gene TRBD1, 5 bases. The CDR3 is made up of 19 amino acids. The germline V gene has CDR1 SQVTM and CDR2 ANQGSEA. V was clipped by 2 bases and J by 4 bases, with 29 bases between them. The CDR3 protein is CSVEKPRPSDEGTIYGYTF. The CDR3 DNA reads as TGCAGCGTTGAAAAGCCCCGGCCGTCAGACGAAGGGACGATCTATGGCTACACCTTC.

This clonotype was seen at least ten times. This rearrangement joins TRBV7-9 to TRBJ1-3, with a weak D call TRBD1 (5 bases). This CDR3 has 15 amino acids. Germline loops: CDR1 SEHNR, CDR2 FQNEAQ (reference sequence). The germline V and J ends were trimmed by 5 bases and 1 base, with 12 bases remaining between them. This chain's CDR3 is CASSGWGNSGNTIYF. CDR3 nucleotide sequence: TGTGCCAGCAGCGGATGGGGGAATTCTGGAAACACCATATATTTT.

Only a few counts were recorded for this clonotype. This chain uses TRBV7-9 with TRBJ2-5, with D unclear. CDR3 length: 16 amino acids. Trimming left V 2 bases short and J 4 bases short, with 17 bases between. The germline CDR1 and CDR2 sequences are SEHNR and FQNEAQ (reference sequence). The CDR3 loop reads CASSLLTTFSRETQYF. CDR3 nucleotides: TGTGCCAGCAGCTTACTCACGACCTTCTCCAGAGAGACCCAGTACTTC.

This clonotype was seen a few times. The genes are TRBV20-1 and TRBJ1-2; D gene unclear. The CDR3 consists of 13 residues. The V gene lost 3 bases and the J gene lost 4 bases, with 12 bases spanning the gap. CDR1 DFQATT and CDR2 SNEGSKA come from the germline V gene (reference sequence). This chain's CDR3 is CSARPLSSYGYTF. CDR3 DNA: TGCAGTGCTAGGCCGCTGTCCTCCTATGGCTACACCTTC.

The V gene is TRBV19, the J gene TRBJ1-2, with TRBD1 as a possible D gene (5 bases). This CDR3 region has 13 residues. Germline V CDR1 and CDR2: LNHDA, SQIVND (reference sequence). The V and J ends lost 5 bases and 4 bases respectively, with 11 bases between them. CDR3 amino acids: CASSVGTAYGYTF. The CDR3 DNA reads TGTGCCAGTAGTGTCGGGACGGCCTATGGCTACACCTTC.

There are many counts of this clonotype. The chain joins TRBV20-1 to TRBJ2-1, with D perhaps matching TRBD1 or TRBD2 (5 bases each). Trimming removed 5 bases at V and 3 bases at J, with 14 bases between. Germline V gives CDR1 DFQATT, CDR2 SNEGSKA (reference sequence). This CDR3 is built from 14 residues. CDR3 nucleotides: TGCAGTGCTTTACCGGGACGGTACTACAATGAGCAGTTCTTC. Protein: CSALPGRYYNEQFF.

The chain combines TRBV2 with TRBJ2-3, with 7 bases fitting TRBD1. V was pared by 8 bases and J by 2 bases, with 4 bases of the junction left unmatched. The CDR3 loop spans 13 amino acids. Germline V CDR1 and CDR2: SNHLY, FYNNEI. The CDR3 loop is CASLGTVTDTQYF. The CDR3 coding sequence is TGTGCCAGCCTCGGGACAGTCACAGATACGCAGTATTTT.